A selection of T cell receptor beta chains follows, all from one sample in a study of human T cells and chemical hapten exposure. TCRdb re-called the 5' RACE reads with MiXCR, one entry per CDR3 protein. The table has 110,000 or so distinct CDR3 sequences, 19% seen once. Source of these receptors: a human donor in good health. CDR3s leave out the opening cysteine and the closing phenylalanine or tryptophan.

v_call | cdr3_aa
TRBV5-8 | ASSPQQPLRVYGYT
TRBV24-1 | ATSDSAVDSSTDTQY
TRBV18 | ASSPRSGWNDEQY
TRBV6-5 | ASSYEGGALLTGGYT
TRBV3-1 | ASRKHHNTEAF
TRBV10-3 | AVASTDTQY
TRBV12-3/TRBV12-4 | ASSLTGATNEKLF
TRBV5-1 | ASSQGPSSQPQH
TRBV29-1 | SVHRGTNTEAF
TRBV11-2 | ASTLGSGSGETQY
TRBV23-1 | ASSPPRGRTGELF
TRBV10-1 | ASSEGGTGTQETQY
TRBV20-1 | SARGLAGGTDTQY
TRBV28 | ASSPGGQGAYEQY
TRBV12-3/TRBV12-4 | ASSLGLATTH
TRBV4-1 | ASSQVLAGADTQY
TRBV4-1 | ASSQAKSSYNEQF
TRBV7-9 | ASSFTSVGGAGGTEAF
TRBV10-3 | AISYKLAGGPYNEQF
TRBV20-1 | SARDRTSGYEQY
TRBV6-2/TRBV6-3 | ASSYSGIYEQY
TRBV6-6 | AAQDRGGTSGNNEQF
TRBV2 | ASKTTGGYEQY
TRBV28 | ASGPGVRPTDEQY
TRBV27 | ASSLWRGQGYT
TRBV28 | ATQLTGGSYNSPLH
TRBV19 | ASSVRSGSQGYGYT
TRBV28 | ASSFPSRLSTIY
TRBV28 | ASSRSGGRTDTQY
TRBV6-6 | ASSYGQDSYEQY
TRBV28 | ASSPNGQPQH
TRBV18 | ASSPGTGGSGANVLT
TRBV4-1 | ASSQDITSGNLGDNEQF
TRBV28 | ASKRGPYEQY
TRBV3-1 | ASSQDPAWSEQF
TRBV13 | ASSLGFGGVFANTGELF
TRBV20-1 | SASYRAVINYGYT